This TCR beta chain was identified in a study of CD8+ T cells in alopecia areata. Overall study results and limits: Mice showed TCR sharing more clearly than patients did, possibly owing to HLA.

Treatment noted: oral pan-JAK inhibitor, 5-10 mg twice daily. Patients with alopecia areata provided lesional scalp punch biopsies as well as peripheral blood. Following RNA extraction, reverse transcription yielded cDNA that acted as the sequencing template. Assay used: immunoSEQ multiplex PCR; TCRdb lists only in-frame clones, some missing. This table has approximately 200,000 clones, around 56% appearing once. As for this clone: The target antigen is unknown.

CDR3 size: 16 residues. The germline V gene has CDR1 MNHEY and CDR2 SVGAGI. V was pared by 0 bases and J by 1 base, with 13 bases between. This TCR derives from a human donor with alopecia areata. This specimen consisted of CD4+ T cells sorted from blood, obtained at week 4, from a patient treated with tofacitinib. The chain couples TRBV6-5 to TRBJ2-7; D possibly corresponds to TRBD1 (6 bases). This chain's CDR3 is CASSYSQGRSSYEQYF. CDR3 coding DNA: TGTGCCAGCAGTTACTCACAGGGAAGAAGTTCCTACGAGCAGTACTTC.